This TCR beta chain was documented in a study of blood T cell repertoires in COVID-19. Study-level background: Samples came from the United States, Italy and Spain, spanning acute and convalescent COVID-19.

The germline V and J ends were trimmed by 3 bases and 3 bases, with 11 bases remaining between them. CDR1 is MDHEN, CDR2 SYDVKM, per germline. The CDR3 spans 14 residues. Recovery among Cohort 3 donors was established by two negative PCRs, clearance, or symptom resolution. As originally analysed: Reference gene primer amplification yielded estimated nucleated cell counts. Measured with immunoSEQ multiplex PCR; TCRdb has only the in-frame clones, and not every one. V, J and clone size were drawn from that table, and D and trimming were deduced from the DNA. The data show about 200,000 clones, about 89% seen once.

This sequence joins TRBV28 and TRBJ1-2; possibly TRBD1 for D (6 bases). The sequencing input was PBMCs or T cells enriched from blood (not recorded which). This clonotype was sampled from a young woman who had recovered from COVID-19. This chain's CDR3 is CASSLTRGDYGYTF. CDR3 bases: TGTGCCAGCAGTTTGACCAGGGGAGACTATGGCTACACCTTC.